This is a list of T cell receptor beta chains from one sample in a study of shared T cell receptors in the human thymus. Data came from immunoSEQ multiplex PCR; TCRdb stores just in-frame clones and leaves some out. Altogether about 660,000 clones are present, approximately 90% being singletons, with the ten largest covering around 0.01%. In addition, the sample was reused for a study of human thymus T cells.

The material sequenced was thymocytes. The source is a boy in the first two years of life with a congenital heart defect. Both conserved end residues are part of each CDR3. The D gene is left open where the match is weak. Only part of the rows carry a size: once, few, many, or a class if the clone is expanded.

D gene,J gene,clone size,V gene,CDR3 protein,CDR3 DNA
TRBD2,TRBJ2-2,-,TRBV7-6,CASSLVTAGVSGELFF,TGTGCCAGCAGCTTAGTTACGGCGGGAGTATCCGGGGAGCTGTTTTTT
TRBD1,TRBJ2-7,-,TRBV28,CASRQGTGDSYEQYF,TGTGCCAGCAGGCAAGGGACAGGGGACTCCTACGAGCAGTACTTC
TRBD2,TRBJ2-1,-,TRBV4-3,CASSQGGSGNEQFF,TGCGCCAGCAGCCAAGGCGGGAGTGGGAATGAGCAGTTCTTC
-,TRBJ2-5,-,TRBV7-2,CASSHTGTPLGETQYF,TGTGCCAGCAGCCATACAGGGACACCACTCGGGGAGACCCAGTACTTC
TRBD1,TRBJ2-7,-,TRBV27,CASSHTGGDLQRPYEQYF,TGTGCCAGCAGTCATACAGGGGGCGATCTGCAAAGGCCCTACGAGCAGTACTTC
-,TRBJ2-1,-,TRBV6-5,CASSSTLLGPNEQFF,TGTGCCAGCAGTTCGACCTTGTTGGGCCCCAATGAGCAGTTCTTC
-,TRBJ1-5,-,TRBV2,CASSETEDVSNQPQHF,TGTGCCAGCAGTGAAACGGAGGACGTTAGCAATCAGCCCCAGCATTTT
TRBD1,TRBJ1-5,-,TRBV6-1,CASSEAGQGASNQPQHF,TGTGCCAGCAGTGAAGCTGGACAGGGGGCGAGCAATCAGCCCCAGCATTTT
-,TRBJ1-2,-,TRBV2,CASSEGREGNYGYTF,TGTGCCAGCAGTGAAGGCAGGGAAGGGAACTATGGCTACACCTTC
-,TRBJ2-7,-,TRBV15,CATSRDRDLPYEQYF,TGTGCCACCAGCAGAGATCGGGACTTACCCTACGAGCAGTACTTC
TRBD2,TRBJ2-7,-,TRBV6-5,CASSYFGAGGDGEQYF,TGTGCCAGCAGTTACTTCGGAGCGGGAGGCGACGGCGAGCAGTACTTC
TRBD1,TRBJ2-2,once,TRBV4-1,CASSQVRTGGSGDTGELFF,TGCGCCAGCAGCCAAGTACGGACAGGGGGCTCAGGAGACACCGGGGAGCTGTTTTTT
TRBD2,TRBJ2-5,-,TRBV2,CASSGRTSGRETQYF,TGTGCCAGCAGTGGACGGACTAGCGGGAGGGAGACCCAGTACTTC
-,TRBJ2-1,few,TRBV4-3,CASSQGEARTGLNSSYNEQFF,TGCGCCAGCAGCCAAGGTGAGGCAAGGACGGGGTTGAACAGCTCCTACAATGAGCAGTTCTTC
-,TRBJ2-1,-,TRBV14,CASSEFLRTTAPNEQFF,TGTGCCAGCAGCGAATTTCTCCGGACTACTGCCCCCAATGAGCAGTTCTTC
TRBD2,TRBJ2-1,few,TRBV5-4,CASSPRAGGGCYNEQFF,TGTGCCAGCAGCCCGAGAGCGGGAGGGGGTTGTTACAATGAGCAGTTCTTC
-,TRBJ2-1,-,TRBV2,CASSESDRVGEQFF,TGTGCCAGCAGTGAAAGTGATCGGGTTGGTGAGCAGTTCTTC
TRBD1,TRBJ2-7,-,TRBV2,CASSLGQGNLGRIYEQYF,TGTGCCAGCAGTCTGGGACAGGGGAATTTAGGAAGGATCTACGAGCAGTACTTC
TRBD2,TRBJ2-3,-,TRBV7-2,CASSPAGGERESDTQYF,TGTGCCAGCAGCCCAGCCGGGGGGGAGCGGGAGTCAGATACGCAGTATTTT
-,TRBJ2-2,-,TRBV6-6,CASSPGIGGTGELFF,TGTGCCAGCAGCCCCGGGATCGGGGGCACCGGGGAGCTGTTTTTT
TRBD1,TRBJ2-1,-,TRBV25-1,CASSERQGTRGNEQFF,TGTGCCAGCAGTGAAAGACAGGGGACGAGGGGTAATGAGCAGTTCTTC
TRBD2,TRBJ2-3,-,TRBV7-9,CASSPWASGKGTQYF,TGTGCCAGCAGCCCTTGGGCTAGCGGGAAGGGTACGCAGTATTTT
-,TRBJ1-1,-,TRBV18,CASSPRGGTEAFF,TGTGCCAGCTCACCGAGAGGAGGAACTGAAGCTTTCTTT
TRBD1,TRBJ1-5,-,TRBV6-5,CASSCRRQGTNQPQHF,TGTGCCAGCAGTTGCCGACGACAGGGTACAAATCAGCCCCAGCATTTT
-,TRBJ2-7,-,TRBV29-1,CSGALGRCANRSYEQYF,TGCAGCGGGGCTCTAGGGAGGTGCGCAAACCGGTCCTACGAGCAGTACTTC
TRBD2,TRBJ2-1,-,TRBV4-3,CASSQREGSYNEQFF,TGCGCCAGCAGCCAAAGGGAGGGATCCTACAATGAGCAGTTCTTC
-,TRBJ2-1,-,TRBV14,CASSQLRMQGLVSYNEQFF,TGTGCCAGCAGCCAACTACGGATGCAGGGACTGGTCTCCTACAATGAGCAGTTCTTC
-,TRBJ2-2,-,TRBV21-1,CASSNKWWQGFTGELFF,TGTGCCAGCAGCAATAAATGGTGGCAGGGCTTCACCGGGGAGCTGTTTTTT
-,TRBJ2-5,-,TRBV7-8,CASSLGAGEETQYF,TGTGCCAGCAGCTTAGGGGCAGGGGAAGAGACCCAGTACTTC
TRBD1,TRBJ1-1,-,TRBV10-3,CAMRETGDPHTEAFF,TGTGCCATGCGGGAGACAGGGGACCCTCACACTGAAGCTTTCTTT
-,TRBJ1-2,-,TRBV6-5,CASSYRGGHYGYTF,TGTGCCAGCAGTTACCGGGGAGGCCACTATGGCTACACCTTC
TRBD2,TRBJ2-2,-,TRBV7-7,CASSSLLAGVRNTGELFF,TGTGCTAGCAGCTCCCTCCTAGCGGGAGTTCGCAACACCGGGGAGCTGTTTTTT
TRBD2,TRBJ2-7,-,TRBV7-9,CASSSGGTSLQYF,TGTGCCAGCAGCTCAGGCGGGACTAGCCTGCAGTACTTC
-,TRBJ2-7,-,TRBV5-1,CASSSWTTASSYEQYF,TGCGCCAGCAGCTCCTGGACTACCGCGAGCTCCTACGAGCAGTACTTC
TRBD2,TRBJ2-7,-,TRBV5-4,CASSFAPSGYEQYF,TGTGCCAGCAGCTTCGCACCTAGCGGCTACGAGCAGTACTTC
-,TRBJ2-5,-,TRBV14,CASSQERPRKPGAKETQYF,TGTGCCAGCAGCCAAGAGAGGCCGAGGAAACCGGGAGCGAAAGAGACCCAGTACTTC
-,TRBJ1-1,-,TRBV7-9,CASSLERTGTGTEAFF,TGTGCCAGCAGCTTAGAAAGAACAGGGACGGGCACTGAAGCTTTCTTT
-,TRBJ2-4,-,TRBV29-1,CSPRRGSKNIQYF,TGCAGCCCGCGTCGAGGGTCCAAAAACATTCAGTACTTC
TRBD1,TRBJ2-2,-,TRBV19,CASSIATGGSGELFF,TGTGCCAGTAGTATAGCGACAGGGGGCAGCGGGGAGCTGTTTTTT
-,TRBJ1-1,-,TRBV18,CASSPRQGGMDTEAFF,TGTGCCAGCTCACCAAGGCAAGGGGGAATGGACACTGAAGCTTTCTTT
-,TRBJ2-7,-,TRBV19,CASSLKQGAYEQYF,TGTGCCAGTAGCCTAAAACAGGGCGCCTACGAGCAGTACTTC
-,TRBJ2-1,once,TRBV7-3,CASSLKGAAYNEQFF,TGTGCCAGCAGCTTAAAAGGGGCAGCCTACAATGAGCAGTTCTTC
TRBD2,TRBJ2-5,-,TRBV28,CASSPGPRGLSLAGGGETQYF,TGTGCCAGCAGTCCAGGCCCCCGGGGTCTCAGCCTAGCGGGAGGGGGTGAGACCCAGTACTTC
-,TRBJ1-5,-,TRBV4-2,CASSQVSRRNQPQHF,TGTGCCAGCAGCCAAGTTTCCAGGCGCAATCAGCCCCAGCATTTT
-,TRBJ1-4,once,TRBV11-3,CASSLGEGLNEKLFF,TGTGCCAGCAGCTTAGGCGAGGGCCTTAATGAAAAACTGTTTTTT
TRBD2,TRBJ2-2,-,TRBV28,CASSPSGRRAGELFF,TGTGCCAGCAGCCCTAGCGGGAGGAGGGCCGGGGAGCTGTTTTTT
TRBD1,TRBJ1-4,once,TRBV4-2,CASSLDRAGEKLFF,TGTGCCAGCAGCCTTGACAGGGCTGGGGAAAAACTGTTTTTT
-,TRBJ2-7,-,TRBV27,CASSPDRYEQYF,TGTGCCAGCAGTCCCGACAGATACGAGCAGTACTTC
TRBD2,TRBJ2-7,-,TRBV10-3,CAISVLAGAYEQYF,TGTGCCATCAGTGTACTAGCGGGGGCCTACGAGCAGTACTTC
-,TRBJ2-2,-,TRBV30,CAWSVRDFHTQPGELFF,TGTGCCTGGAGTGTACGGGACTTCCATACTCAACCCGGGGAGCTGTTTTTT
TRBD1,TRBJ1-2,-,TRBV13,CASSLYRDRGRLHYGYTF,TGTGCCAGCAGCTTATACCGGGACAGGGGCCGTCTGCACTATGGCTACACCTTC